Shown below are 27 T cell receptor beta chains from a single sample sequenced in a study of shared clonotypes between healthy human individuals. Libraries were prepared by immunoSEQ multiplex PCR; TCRdb keeps only in-frame clonotypes and omits some of them. The sample lists 2 million to 2.5 million clones, approximately 96% occurring once. Source material: naive CD4+ T cells sorted from blood. Noted subset: CD45RA+ positively selected. All receptors come from a young man in good health.

The rearrangement links TRBV9 to TRBJ1-1; D not certain. The germline V gene has CDR1 SGDLS and CDR2 YYNGEE. Trimming left V 1 base short and J 3 bases short, with 10 bases between. The CDR3 contains 14 residues. The CDR3 protein is CASSVFQTDTEAFF. CDR3 nucleotides: TGTGCCAGCAGCGTATTCCAGACTGACACTGAAGCTTTCTTT.

J is TRBJ2-7 and V is TRBV5-6; 10 nucleotides line up with TRBD2. J was trimmed by 4 bases and V by 2 bases; bases with no gene match: 3. The germline V gene encodes CDR1 SGHDT and CDR2 YYEEEE. CDR3 length: 14 residues. This CDR3 is CASSFLAGAYEQYF. The CDR3 nucleotides read TGTGCCAGCAGCTTTCTAGCGGGAGCGTACGAGCAGTACTTC.

The genes are TRBV13 and TRBJ1-1; D ambiguous. Germline CDR1 reads PRHDT; CDR2 reads FYEKMQ (reference sequence). The CDR3 has 13 residues. With 5 bases removed from V and 5 bases from J, the gap between germline ends came to 12 bases. In DNA, the CDR3 is TGTGCCAGCAGCGTAACCCCGAAAACTGAAGCTTTCTTT. This codes for CASSVTPKTEAFF.

The chain couples TRBV5-4 to TRBJ2-7, with TRBD2 identical over 14 bases. With 3 bases clipped from V and 2 bases from J, the junction kept 4 bases outside the gene matches. The CDR3 covers 16 residues. The germline gives CDR1 SGHNT, CDR2 YYREEE (reference sequence). CDR3 nucleotides: TGTGCCAGCAGCTCCAGGACTAGCGGGAGGCCCTACGAGCAGTACTTC. This encodes CASSSRTSGRPYEQYF. The whole variable domain, remainder taken from reference TRBV5-4 and TRBJ2-7, is ETGVTQSPTHLIKTRGQQVTLRCSSQSGHNTVSWYQQALGQGPQFIFQYYREEENGRGNFPPRFSGLQFPNYSSELNVNALELDDSALYLCASSSRTSGRPYEQYFGPGTRLTVT.

The chain combines TRBV10-3 with TRBJ1-2; a possible D gene is TRBD1 (6 bases). Germline CDR1 is ENHRY and CDR2 is SYGVKD. This CDR3 has 13 residues. V was cut by 2 bases and J by 8 bases, with 12 bases left in between. CDR3: CAISERGGWGYTF. The CDR3 DNA is TGTGCCATCAGTGAGCGGGGGGGCTGGGGCTACACCTTC.

V is TRBV10-3 and J is TRBJ2-7; a weak D match, TRBD2 (6 bases). This CDR3 contains 14 residues. The V end lost 5 bases, the J end lost 2 bases, and 13 bases lay between the germline ends. Germline values: CDR1 ENHRY, CDR2 SYGVKD. In nucleotides, the CDR3 is TGTGCCATCAGTCCCGGGGGTGCCCCCTACGAGCAGTACTTC. It translates to CAISPGGAPYEQYF.

The CDR3 bases are TGTGCCAGCAGTGAAAGGTCTCGGACTAGCGGGGGGGGCACAGATACGCAGTATTTT. Encoded protein: CASSERSRTSGGGTDTQYF. V is TRBV6-1 and J is TRBJ2-3; 15 nucleotides match TRBD2. Per the germline V gene, CDR1 is MNHNS and CDR2 is SASEGT. Unmatched junction bases numbered 7, after V lost 2 bases and J lost 1 base. The CDR3 is 19 amino acids.

This clone was detected only once. The J gene is TRBJ1-1, the V gene TRBV6-5; TRBD1 matches at 7 bases. Trimming took 7 bases from V and 2 from J; bases not matched to a gene: 7. Germline assignment: CDR1 MNHEY and CDR2 SVGAGI. The CDR3 contains 14 residues. In DNA, the CDR3 is TGTGCCAGCACCCCCCAGGGGGTAAACACTGAAGCTTTCTTT. Translated: CASTPQGVNTEAFF.

This chain uses TRBV2 with TRBJ2-4; a weak D match, TRBD1 (5 bases). Germline V gives CDR1 SNHLY, CDR2 FYNNEI. The germline V and J ends were trimmed by 1 base and 14 bases, with 15 bases remaining between them. This CDR3 contains 13 residues. The CDR3 protein is CASSEGTGHTKYF. The CDR3 region has the DNA TGTGCCAGCAGTGAAGGTACAGGACATACTAAGTACTTC.

This chain joins TRBV11-2 and TRBJ2-3; no clear D gene. Germline assignment: CDR1 SGHAT and CDR2 FQNNGV. Deletions cut 3 bases from V and 5 bases from J, with 15 bases between. The CDR3 runs 15 residues. The CDR3 protein is CASSLAGLAGDTQYF. CDR3 DNA sequence: TGTGCCAGCAGCTTGGCCGGTCTCGCCGGAGATACGCAGTATTTT.

The chain employs TRBV7-2 and TRBJ2-3; possibly TRBD1 for D (6 bases). This CDR3 contains 16 residues. Trimming left V 2 bases short and J 6 bases short, with 18 bases between. Germline loops: CDR1 SGHTA, CDR2 FQGNSA. This CDR3 reads CASSLSGSPRGDTQYF. The CDR3 DNA reads as TGTGCCAGCAGCTTAAGCGGCAGCCCTAGGGGGGATACGCAGTATTTT.

The rearrangement joins TRBV5-8 to TRBJ1-2; 7 bases agree with TRBD1. The V segment lost 4 bases and the J segment 4 bases; nucleotides outside the gene matches: 4. CDR3 length: 13 amino acids. Germline CDR1 and CDR2: SGHTS and YDEGEE. The CDR3 here is CASSGGQLYGYTF. The CDR3 coding sequence is TGTGCCAGCAGCGGGGGACAGCTCTATGGCTACACCTTC.

This chain joins TRBV7-2 and TRBJ1-2; 12 positions agree with TRBD1. The CDR3 is made up of 14 amino acids. Germline assignment: CDR1 SGHTA and CDR2 FQGNSA. The V and J ends lost 5 bases and 7 bases, in that order; junction bases with no gene match: 5. CDR3 in DNA: TGTGCCAGCAGCCCGGGACAGGGGGCGGCTGGCTACACCTTC. Amino acids: CASSPGQGAAGYTF. Supplemented by reference TRBV7-2 and TRBJ1-2, the full variable domain reads GAGVSQSPSNKVTEKGKDVELRCDPISGHTALYWYRQSLGQGLEFLIYFQGNSAPDKSGLPSDRFSAERTGGSVSTLTIQRTQQEDSAVYLCASSPGQGAAGYTFGSGTRLTVV.

The CDR3 reads CASSDGRSNEKLFF. CDR3 nucleotide sequence: TGTGCCAGCAGTGATGGCAGGAGTAATGAAAAACTGTTTTTT. The rearrangement links TRBV2 to TRBJ1-4; no clear D. The CDR3 runs to 14 residues. Per germline, CDR1 SNHLY and CDR2 FYNNEI. The ends were cut back, 3 bases at V and 4 bases at J, with 9 bases in the middle. Drawing the rest from reference TRBV2 and TRBJ1-4, the complete variable domain is EPEVTQTPSHQVTQMGQEVILRCVPISNHLYFYWYRQILGQKVEFLVSFYNNEISEKSEIFDDQFSVERPDGSNFTLKIRSTKLEDSAMYFCASSDGRSNEKLFFGSGTQLSVL.

This chain links TRBV10-3 with TRBJ1-6; D not resolved. V lost 3 bases and J lost 7, with 4 bases in between. Germline V gene sequence: CDR1 ENHRY, CDR2 SYGVKD. The CDR3 spans 12 residues. Here the CDR3 DNA reads TGTGCCATCAGTGATGTCAATTCACCCCTCCACTTT. It translates to CAISDVNSPLHF.

Worth noting for this clone: A read error may account for a junction end that differs from germline. V gene TRBV19 combines with J gene TRBJ1-2; maybe TRBD1 (5 bases). The CDR3 has 13 amino acids. Looked up from germline, CDR1 is LNHDA and CDR2 is SQIVND (reference sequence). CDR3 nucleotide sequence: TGTGCTAGTAGAACCGGGGGGGACTATGGCTACACCTTC. Translated: CASRTGGDYGYTF.

This rearrangement joins TRBV7-8 to TRBJ2-5; 9 nucleotides line up with TRBD2. The CDR3 totals 15 residues. Germline V lookup: CDR1 SGHVS, CDR2 FQNEAQ. Trimming took 6 bases from V and 4 from J; bases not matched to a gene: 9. The DNA for the CDR3 is TGTGCCAGCAGGGGGCTAGCGGGAAGTCTAGAGACCCAGTACTTC. Its translation is CASRGLAGSLETQYF.

V and J are TRBV28 and TRBJ2-7; the match to TRBD1 covers 7 bases. Germline trimming cut 4 bases from V and 2 bases from J; bases unmatched to any gene: 8. The V gene's germline CDR1 is MDHEN and CDR2 SYDVKM. This CDR3 is 15 amino acids long. Written as DNA, the CDR3 is TGTGCCAGCAGTTCTCCCTCTGGGACAGCCTACGAGCAGTACTTC. Its protein product is CASSSPSGTAYEQYF.

CDR3 sequence: CASTPEGIALSTDTQYF. CDR3 coding DNA: TGTGCCAGCACCCCGGAGGGGATAGCGCTTAGCACAGATACGCAGTATTTT. The rearrangement uses TRBV2 and TRBJ2-3; D is perhaps TRBD2 (6 bases). V lost 7 bases to trimming and J lost 0 bases, with 20 bases between them. The CDR3 is 17 residues long. Germline V lookup: CDR1 SNHLY, CDR2 FYNNEI.

The V call is TRBV6-1, the J call TRBJ1-3; TRBD1 is a possible D gene (5 bases). The V gene's germline CDR1 is MNHNS and CDR2 SASEGT. V lost 7 bases and J lost 0, with 13 bases in between. The CDR3 extends over 15 amino acids. This CDR3 reads CASTPGMNSGNTIYF. As DNA, the CDR3 is TGTGCCAGCACACCAGGGATGAACTCTGGAAACACCATATATTTT.

This clone was counted a single time. This chain joins TRBV7-9 and TRBJ2-7; D tentatively reads TRBD1 or TRBD2 (5 bases each). This CDR3 contains 16 residues. V was pared by 0 bases and J by 1 base, with 13 bases between. CDR1 and CDR2 from the germline V gene are SEHNR and FQNEAQ (reference sequence). Written as DNA, the CDR3 is TGTGCCAGCAGCTTAGCGGTAGGGACCGGGTCCTACGAGCAGTACTTC. This sequence encodes CASSLAVGTGSYEQYF.

This rearrangement joins TRBV11-3 to TRBJ2-3; D is undetermined. This CDR3 is 12 amino acids long. CDR1 is SGHNT and CDR2 is YENEEA in the germline V gene. With 5 bases removed from V and 3 bases from J, the gap between germline ends came to 6 bases. The CDR3 nucleotides are TGTGCCAGCAGCAAAGGGACAGATACGCAGTATTTT. Translated, it gives CASSKGTDTQYF.

This clone was seen just once. The chain is built from TRBV27 and TRBJ1-4, with TRBD1 matching over 11 bases. CDR1 and CDR2 (germline): MNHEY, SMNVEV (reference sequence). Trimming cost V 6 bases and J 0 bases; bases outside gene matches: 6. There are 17 residues in the CDR3. CDR3 nucleotide sequence: TGTGCCAGCAGCGAAGGACAGGGGGCTGCAACTAATGAAAAACTGTTTTTT. Protein sequence: CASSEGQGAATNEKLFF.

This chain joins TRBV9 and TRBJ2-5, with TRBD2 matching 8 bases. Germline assignment: CDR1 SGDLS and CDR2 YYNGEE. This CDR3 spans 15 amino acids. With 2 bases clipped from V and 4 bases from J, the junction kept 7 bases outside the gene matches. DNA of the CDR3: TGTGCCAGCAGCGTCTACCCTCGGGGGGGAGAGACCCAGTACTTC. Its protein product is CASSVYPRGGETQYF.

This clone occurred once. The chain joins TRBV5-8 to TRBJ2-3, with 12 nucleotides matching TRBD2. Germline CDR1 SGHTS, CDR2 YDEGEE. V lost 3 bases, J lost 0 bases, and 11 bases stayed unmatched. This CDR3 spans 19 amino acids. CDR3 nucleotide sequence: TGTGCCAGCAGCTCGGGGCGGACTAGCGGGGCCTCTAGCACAGATACGCAGTATTTT. Protein: CASSSGRTSGASSTDTQYF.

The rearrangement uses TRBV11-2 and TRBJ2-3; 14 nucleotides align to TRBD2. The CDR3 length is 19 residues. The germline V gene has CDR1 SGHAT and CDR2 FQNNGV. Germline trimming cut 5 bases from V and 3 bases from J; bases unmatched to any gene: 13. CDR3 DNA sequence: TGTGCCAGCAGCCCCCGACTAGCGGGGGGGGTGAAGGGAACAGATACGCAGTATTTT. Translation gives CASSPRLAGGVKGTDTQYF.

The rearrangement uses TRBV14 and TRBJ1-1; D not resolved. This CDR3 region has 14 residues. CDR1 is SGHDN and CDR2 is FVKESK in the germline V gene. Trimming cost V 2 bases and J 0 bases, with 7 bases left between them. The chain's CDR3 is CASSQLKLNTEAFF. The DNA of the CDR3 is TGTGCCAGCAGCCAACTTAAATTGAACACTGAAGCTTTCTTT.